The 20 T cell receptor beta chains below were found in one sample sequenced in a study of blood T cell repertoires in COVID-19. The method was immunoSEQ multiplex PCR; TCRdb's version includes in-frame clones alone and lacks a portion of them. The sample has fewer than 150,000 clones, roughly four fifths seen once. The sequencing sample was made of peripheral blood. The receptors were sampled from a woman between 50 and 59 years old with acute or convalescent COVID-19.

The chain joins TRBV11-2 to TRBJ2-7, with TRBD2 as a possible D gene (5 bases). This CDR3 has 12 residues. Looked up from germline, CDR1 is SGHAT and CDR2 is FQNNGV. V was shortened by 1 base and J by 5 bases, with 6 bases between the two germline ends. The CDR3 nucleotides are TGTGCCAGCAGCTTAGGAGGGAACGAGCAGTACTTC. Its translation: CASSLGGNEQYF.

The V gene is TRBV7-2, the J gene TRBJ2-1; 11 nucleotides align to TRBD2. Unmatched junction bases numbered 7, after V lost 2 bases and J lost 4 bases. The germline V gene encodes CDR1 SGHTA and CDR2 FQGNSA. The CDR3 has 17 residues. The CDR3 nucleotides read TGTGCCAGCAGCTTAAGGCCACTAGCGGGAGCTTACAATGAGCAGTTCTTC. Encoded protein: CASSLRPLAGAYNEQFF.

The chain couples TRBV4-1 to TRBJ1-4; D possibly corresponds to TRBD1 (6 bases). Trimming left V 3 bases short and J 5 bases short, with 13 bases between. The CDR3 is 15 amino acids. Germline CDR1 and CDR2: MGHRA and YSYEKL. CDR3 protein: CASSHLGTLNEKLFF. The CDR3 coding sequence is TGCGCCAGCAGCCATCTCGGGACACTGAATGAAAAACTGTTTTTT.

The chain is built from TRBV11-2 and TRBJ2-7; D might be TRBD1 (6 bases). CDR1 is SGHAT, CDR2 FQNNGV, per germline. V was cut by 5 bases and J by 2 bases, with 13 bases left in between. The CDR3 spans 14 residues. CDR3 DNA: TGTGCCAGCAGCCCGAGACAGGATACCTACGAGCAGTACTTC. It encodes CASSPRQDTYEQYF.

J is TRBJ2-7 and V is TRBV5-1, with TRBD1 matching 9 bases. Germline V gives CDR1 SGHRS, CDR2 YFSETQ. This CDR3 region has 15 residues. J lost 0 bases, V lost 4 bases, and 5 bases had no gene match. This chain's CDR3 is CASSLGQGSSYEQYF. In nucleotides, the CDR3 is TGCGCCAGCAGCCTTGGACAGGGGAGCTCCTACGAGCAGTACTTC.

CDR3 sequence (DNA): TGTGCCAGCAGCTTAGACCGAGCGGGGGGTAGGGAGCAGTACTTC. Residues: CASSLDRAGGREQYF. This chain links TRBV7-2 with TRBJ2-7, with TRBD2 identical over 9 bases. The CDR3 loop spans 15 amino acids. With V trimmed by 1 base and J by 7 bases, 8 bases remained unmatched. The germline gives CDR1 SGHTA, CDR2 FQGNSA.

CDR3 DNA sequence: TGTGCCAGTAGTTCGGACAGAGACACTGAAGCTTTCTTT. It translates to CASSSDRDTEAFF. This chain connects TRBV19 to TRBJ1-1; the D gene is possibly TRBD1 (6 bases). The V gene's germline CDR1 is LNHDA and CDR2 SQIVND (reference sequence). CDR3 length equals 13 residues. The V end was cut by 5 bases, the J end by 3 bases, with 10 bases between.

V is TRBV27 and J is TRBJ1-1; 8 nucleotides line up with TRBD1. The CDR3 has 16 amino acids. With V trimmed by 4 bases and J by 0 bases, 7 bases remained unmatched. CDR1 is MNHEY and CDR2 is SMNVEV in the germline V gene (reference sequence). The CDR3, as DNA: TGTGCCAGCAGTTCCAGGACAGGGACTATGAACACTGAAGCTTTCTTT. The encoded protein is CASSSRTGTMNTEAFF.

CDR3 amino acids: CASSSTGTLDEKLFF. The CDR3 nucleotides read TGCGCCAGCAGCTCAACCGGGACTCTCGACGAAAAACTGTTTTTT. V usage is TRBV5-1 and J usage is TRBJ1-4, with D perhaps TRBD1 (5 bases). Germline V gene lookup returns CDR1 SGHRS and CDR2 YFSETQ. V lost 3 bases and J lost 8, with 17 bases in between. CDR3 length: 15 amino acids.

This sequence joins TRBV7-9 and TRBJ1-5; TRBD1 matches 9 bases. Germline-derived CDR1 and CDR2 are SEHNR and FQNEAQ (reference sequence). V was pared by 5 bases and J by 6 bases, with 5 bases of the junction left unmatched. The CDR3 is 14 amino acids. The CDR3 DNA reads as TGTGCCAGCAGCGCATCGACAGGGGGTCAGCCCCAGCATTTT. This translates into CASSASTGGQPQHF. Full variable domain (outside the CDR3, taken from reference TRBV7-9 and TRBJ1-5): DTGVSQNPRHKITKRGQNVTFRCDPISEHNRLYWYRQTLGQGPEFLTYFQNEAQLEKSRLLSDRFSAERPKGSFSTLEIQRTEQGDSAMYLCASSASTGGQPQHFGDGTRLSIL.

The chain joins TRBV7-2 to TRBJ2-3, with 13 bases aligning to TRBD2. Germline values: CDR1 SGHTA, CDR2 FQGNSA. There are 18 residues in the CDR3. The ends lost 2 bases at V and 4 bases at J; junction bases unmatched: 9. CDR3 nucleotides: TGTGCCAGCAGCTTATTAGGCCCACTAGCGGGGGGGGCAGATACGCAGTATTTT. It is translated as CASSLLGPLAGGADTQYF.

This chain joins TRBV7-9 and TRBJ1-3; tentative D call: TRBD1 (6 bases). This CDR3 region has 14 residues. From germline, CDR1 is SEHNR and CDR2 FQNEAQ (reference sequence). Trimming pared 2 bases from V and 2 bases from J, leaving 7 bases between. The CDR3 reads CASSLPGAGNTIYF. The CDR3 DNA reads as TGTGCCAGCAGCTTACCAGGGGCTGGAAACACCATATATTTT.

The chain uses TRBV28 and TRBJ2-7; 9 bases match TRBD1. Germline loops: CDR1 MDHEN, CDR2 SYDVKM. The CDR3 spans 15 residues. V trimming: 5 bases; J trimming: 12 bases; junction bases outside the gene matches: 17. CDR3 protein: CASSLTGQGLGKRYF. In nucleotides, the CDR3 is TGTGCCAGCAGTCTGACGGGACAGGGCCTGGGGAAACGGTACTTC.

The rearrangement links TRBV12-5 to TRBJ1-2; 7 bases fit TRBD1. V lost 6 bases and J lost 2; bases outside the gene matches: 9. The CDR3 spans 15 residues. Germline values: CDR1 LGHNT, CDR2 FRNRAP. The DNA for the CDR3 is TGTGCTAGTGGGGAAGGGGGCCAAATAAACTATGGCTACACCTTC. This gives the protein CASGEGGQINYGYTF. The entire variable domain, with the rest obtained from reference TRBV12-5 and TRBJ1-2, is as follows: DARVTQTPRHKVTEMGQEVTMRCQPILGHNTVFWYRQTMMQGLELLAYFRNRAPLDDSGMPKDRFSAEMPDATLATLKIQPSEPRDSAVYFCASGEGGQINYGYTFGSGTRLTVV.

The chain joins TRBV27 to TRBJ1-5, with a weak D call TRBD1 (6 bases). The CDR3 length is 16 residues. Between the trimmed V and J ends, which lost 2 bases and 2 bases, there was a span of 13 bases. Germline V gene sequence: CDR1 MNHEY, CDR2 SMNVEV (reference sequence). In DNA, the CDR3 is TGTGCCAGCAGTTTAAGCACAGGGCGCGGCAATCAGCCCCAGCATTTT. Translated: CASSLSTGRGNQPQHF.

The CDR3 region has the DNA TGTGCCAGCAGCGCCACAGCACAGGGGCATCGGTATGGCTACACCTTC. Its protein is CASSATAQGHRYGYTF. The chain has TRBV7-9 and TRBJ1-2; TRBD1 matches at 7 bases. V shed 5 bases, J shed 5 bases, and the junction held 14 bases outside the gene matches. The germline V gene has CDR1 SEHNR and CDR2 FQNEAQ (reference sequence). This CDR3 region has 16 residues.

This sequence joins TRBV24-1 and TRBJ1-2; perhaps TRBD1 as D (5 bases). V shed 6 bases and J shed 7 bases, with 8 bases lying between them. CDR3 length: 11 amino acids. Germline V gives CDR1 KGHDR, CDR2 SFDVKD. CDR3 coding DNA: TGTGCCACCAGTCCGGGGGTTGGCTACACCTTC. It specifies CATSPGVGYTF.

This clone was seen more than once but under ten times. V is TRBV6-6 and J is TRBJ2-4, with TRBD1 as a possible D gene (6 bases). The CDR3 has 13 amino acids. Trimming left V 6 bases short and J 5 bases short, with 11 bases between. Per germline, CDR1 MNHNY and CDR2 SVGAGI (reference sequence). The CDR3 nucleotides are TGTGCCAGCAGCCCCGCAGGGGAAAACATTCAGTACTTC. It translates to CASSPAGENIQYF.

The rearrangement joins TRBV4-2 to TRBJ1-3, with D possibly being TRBD1 (6 bases). Trimming shortened V by 0 bases and J by 0 bases, and 9 bases separated the two germline ends. Per the germline V gene, CDR1 is LGHNA and CDR2 is YNFKEQ. CDR3 length equals 16 residues. As DNA, the CDR3 is TGTGCCAGCAGCCAAGAACAGGGCAGCTCTGGAAACACCATATATTTT. This sequence encodes CASSQEQGSSGNTIYF.

The chain uses TRBV19 and TRBJ2-7; 10 bases are a match to TRBD1. Losses at the gene ends were 2 bases for V and 2 bases for J; bases not matched to a gene: 3. Germline V gene sequence: CDR1 LNHDA, CDR2 SQIVND (reference sequence). This CDR3 is built from 15 residues. In nucleotides, the CDR3 is TGTGCCAGTAGTATAAGAGGACAGGGGGCCTACGAGCAGTACTTC. Amino acid sequence: CASSIRGQGAYEQYF.